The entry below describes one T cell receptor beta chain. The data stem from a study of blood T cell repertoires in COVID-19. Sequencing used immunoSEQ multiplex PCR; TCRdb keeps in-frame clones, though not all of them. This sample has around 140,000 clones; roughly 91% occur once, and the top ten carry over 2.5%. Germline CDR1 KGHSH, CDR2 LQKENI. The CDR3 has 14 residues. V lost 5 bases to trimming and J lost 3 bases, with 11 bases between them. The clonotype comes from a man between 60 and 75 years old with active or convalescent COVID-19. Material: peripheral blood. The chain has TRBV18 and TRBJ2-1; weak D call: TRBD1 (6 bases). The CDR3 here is CASSGQSFYNEQFF. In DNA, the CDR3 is TGTGCCAGCTCAGGACAGTCCTTCTACAATGAGCAGTTCTTC.